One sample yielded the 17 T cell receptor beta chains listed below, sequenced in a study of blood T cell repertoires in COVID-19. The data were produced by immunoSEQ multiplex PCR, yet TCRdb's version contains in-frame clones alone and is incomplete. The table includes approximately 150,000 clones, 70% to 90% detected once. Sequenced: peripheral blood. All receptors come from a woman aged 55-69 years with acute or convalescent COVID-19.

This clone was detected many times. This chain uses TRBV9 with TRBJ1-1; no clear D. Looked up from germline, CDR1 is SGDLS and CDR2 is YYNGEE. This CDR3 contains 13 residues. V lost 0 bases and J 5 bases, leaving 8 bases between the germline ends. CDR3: CASSVDQATEAFF. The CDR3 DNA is TGTGCCAGCAGCGTAGATCAGGCTACTGAAGCTTTCTTT. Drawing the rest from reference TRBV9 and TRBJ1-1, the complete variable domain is DSGVTQTPKHLITATGQRVTLRCSPRSGDLSVYWYQQSLDQGLQFLIQYYNGEERAKGNILERFSAQQFPDLHSELNLSSLELGDSALYFCASSVDQATEAFFGQGTRLTVV.

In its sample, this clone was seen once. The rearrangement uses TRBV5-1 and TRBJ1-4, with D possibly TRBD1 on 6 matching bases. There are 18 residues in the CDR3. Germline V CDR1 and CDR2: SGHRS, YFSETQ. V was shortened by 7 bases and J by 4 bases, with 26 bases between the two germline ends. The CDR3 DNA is TGCGCCAGCCGCGGGGGGGCGCAGTCGTGGGGGATTAATGAAAAACTGTTTTTT. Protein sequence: CASRGGAQSWGINEKLFF.

The DNA for the CDR3 is TGTGCCAGCAGCCAAGGGGGACTCCGGCACACAGATACGCAGTATTTT. Its translation: CASSQGGLRHTDTQYF. V is TRBV3-1 (or the pseudogene TRBV3-2) and J is TRBJ2-3; D is perhaps TRBD2 (6 bases). CDR3 size: 16 residues. Trimming took off 1 base at V and 2 bases at J, with 13 bases between the two ends. Germline CDR1 is LGHDT and CDR2 is YNNKEL (reference sequence).

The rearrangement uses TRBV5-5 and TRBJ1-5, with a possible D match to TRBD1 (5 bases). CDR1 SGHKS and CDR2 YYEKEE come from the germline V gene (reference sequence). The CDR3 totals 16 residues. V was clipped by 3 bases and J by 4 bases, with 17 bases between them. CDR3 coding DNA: TGTGCCAGCAGCTCTAGTGACAGTCGAAAAAATCAGCCCCAGCATTTT. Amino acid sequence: CASSSSDSRKNQPQHF.

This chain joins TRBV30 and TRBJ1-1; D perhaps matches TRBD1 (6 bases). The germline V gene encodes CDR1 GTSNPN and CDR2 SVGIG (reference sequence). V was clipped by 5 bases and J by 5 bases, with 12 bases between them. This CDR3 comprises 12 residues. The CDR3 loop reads CAWVTTGTEAFF. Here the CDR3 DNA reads TGTGCCTGGGTAACTACAGGGACTGAAGCTTTCTTT.

The CDR3 loop reads CASSPPFGQGDYGYTF. In DNA form, the CDR3 reads TGTGCCAGCAGCCCGCCCTTCGGACAGGGAGACTATGGCTACACCTTC. The chain uses TRBV7-9 and TRBJ1-2; the match to TRBD1 covers 8 bases. Germline assignment: CDR1 SEHNR and CDR2 FQNEAQ (reference sequence). This CDR3 comprises 16 residues. Trimming took 5 bases from V and 3 from J; bases not matched to a gene: 11. The full variable domain, rest sourced from reference TRBV7-9 and TRBJ1-2, is DTGVSQNPRHKITKRGQNVTFRCDPISEHNRLYWYRQTLGQGPEFLTYFQNEAQLEKSRLLSDRFSAERPKGSFSTLEIQRTEQGDSAMYLCASSPPFGQGDYGYTFGSGTRLTVV.

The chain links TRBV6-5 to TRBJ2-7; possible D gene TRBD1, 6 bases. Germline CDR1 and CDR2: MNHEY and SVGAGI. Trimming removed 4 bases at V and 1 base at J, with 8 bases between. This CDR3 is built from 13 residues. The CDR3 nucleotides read TGTGCCAGCAGTTCCGACAGGTCCTACGAGCAGTACTTC. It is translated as CASSSDRSYEQYF.

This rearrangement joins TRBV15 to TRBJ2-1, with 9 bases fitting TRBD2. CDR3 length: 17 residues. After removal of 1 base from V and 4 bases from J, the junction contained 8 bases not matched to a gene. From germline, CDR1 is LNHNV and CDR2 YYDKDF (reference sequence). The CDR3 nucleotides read TGTGCCACCAGCAGAGTTGGGTCTAGCGGGGTATACAATGAGCAGTTCTTC. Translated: CATSRVGSSGVYNEQFF.

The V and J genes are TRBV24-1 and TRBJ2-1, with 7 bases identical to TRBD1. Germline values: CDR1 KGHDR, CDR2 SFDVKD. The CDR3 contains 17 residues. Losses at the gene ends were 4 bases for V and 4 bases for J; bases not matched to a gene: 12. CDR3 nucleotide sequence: TGTGCCACCAGTGACCCCACAGGGGAAAAGGGGTACAATGAGCAGTTCTTC. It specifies CATSDPTGEKGYNEQFF.

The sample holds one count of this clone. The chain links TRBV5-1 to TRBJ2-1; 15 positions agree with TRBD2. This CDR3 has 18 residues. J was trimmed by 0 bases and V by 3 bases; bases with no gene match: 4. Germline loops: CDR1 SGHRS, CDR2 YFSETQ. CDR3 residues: CASSYGTSGGSSYNEQFF. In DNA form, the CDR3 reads TGCGCCAGCAGCTACGGGACTAGCGGGGGGAGCTCCTACAATGAGCAGTTCTTC.

DNA for the CDR3: TGTGCCAGCAGCTCCACGCGGGGGGGCAGACTCAGGCAGTACTTC. Its protein is CASSSTRGGRLRQYF. V gene TRBV11-2 combines with J gene TRBJ2-7, with 9 bases fitting TRBD2. Germline V lookup: CDR1 SGHAT, CDR2 FQNNGV. J gave up 9 bases and V 4 bases, and 13 bases lay outside the gene matches. CDR3 length: 15 amino acids.

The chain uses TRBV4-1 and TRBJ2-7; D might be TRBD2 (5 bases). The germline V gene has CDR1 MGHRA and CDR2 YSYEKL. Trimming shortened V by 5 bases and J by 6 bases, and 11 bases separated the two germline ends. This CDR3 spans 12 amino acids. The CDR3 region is CASSSRESEQYF. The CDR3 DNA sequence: TGCGCCAGCAGCAGTAGGGAGAGCGAGCAGTACTTC.

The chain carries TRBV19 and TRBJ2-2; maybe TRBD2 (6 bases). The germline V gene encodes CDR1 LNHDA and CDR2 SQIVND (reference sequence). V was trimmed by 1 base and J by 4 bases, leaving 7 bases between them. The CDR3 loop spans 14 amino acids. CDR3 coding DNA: TGTGCCAGTAGTATAGCCGGGAGCACCGGGGAGCTGTTTTTT. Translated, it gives CASSIAGSTGELFF.

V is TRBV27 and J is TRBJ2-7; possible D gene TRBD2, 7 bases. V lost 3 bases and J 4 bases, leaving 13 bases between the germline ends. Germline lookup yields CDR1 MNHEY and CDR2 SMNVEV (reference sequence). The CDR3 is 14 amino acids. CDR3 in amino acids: CASSLGGGRYEQYF. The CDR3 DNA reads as TGTGCCAGCAGTTTGGGGGGCGGGAGATACGAGCAGTACTTC.

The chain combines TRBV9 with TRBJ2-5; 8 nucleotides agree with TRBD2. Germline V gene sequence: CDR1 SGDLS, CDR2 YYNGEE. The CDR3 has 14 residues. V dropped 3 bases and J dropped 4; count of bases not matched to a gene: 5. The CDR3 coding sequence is TGTGCCAGCAGCGACGGGGGGGTAAGAGAGACCCAGTACTTC. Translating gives CASSDGGVRETQYF.

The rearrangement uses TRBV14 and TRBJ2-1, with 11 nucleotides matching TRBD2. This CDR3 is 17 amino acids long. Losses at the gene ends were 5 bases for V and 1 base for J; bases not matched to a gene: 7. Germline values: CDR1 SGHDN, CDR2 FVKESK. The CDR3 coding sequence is TGTGCCAGCAGCTCACTAGCGGGGGTTTCATCCTACAATGAGCAGTTCTTC. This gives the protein CASSSLAGVSSYNEQFF.

In nucleotides, the CDR3 is TGTGCCAGCAGCTTGGCAGGGACAGGGCGCTCTGGAAACACCATATATTTT. This gives the protein CASSLAGTGRSGNTIYF. The chain combines TRBV7-9 with TRBJ1-3; TRBD1 matches 9 bases. Trimming at V came to 3 bases and at J to 0 bases, leaving 6 bases not matched to a gene. The CDR3 runs 17 residues. Germline values: CDR1 SEHNR, CDR2 FQNEAQ (reference sequence). Using reference TRBV7-9 and TRBJ1-3 for the parts outside the CDR3, the full variable domain is DTGVSQNPRHKITKRGQNVTFRCDPISEHNRLYWYRQTLGQGPEFLTYFQNEAQLEKSRLLSDRFSAERPKGSFSTLEIQRTEQGDSAMYLCASSLAGTGRSGNTIYFGEGSWLTVV.